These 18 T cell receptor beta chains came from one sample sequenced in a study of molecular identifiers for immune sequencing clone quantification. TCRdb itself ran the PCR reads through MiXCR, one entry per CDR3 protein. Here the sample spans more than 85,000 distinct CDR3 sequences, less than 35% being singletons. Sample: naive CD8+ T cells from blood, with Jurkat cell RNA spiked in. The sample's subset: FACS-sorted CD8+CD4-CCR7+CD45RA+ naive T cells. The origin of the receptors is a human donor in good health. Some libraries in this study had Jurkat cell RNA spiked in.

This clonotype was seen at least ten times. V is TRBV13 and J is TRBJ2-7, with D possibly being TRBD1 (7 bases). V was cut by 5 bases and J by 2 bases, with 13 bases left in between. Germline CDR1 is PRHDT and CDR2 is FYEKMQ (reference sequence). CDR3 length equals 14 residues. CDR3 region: CASSPRGQTYEQYF. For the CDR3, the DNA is TGTGCCAGCAGCCCGCGGGGACAGACCTACGAGCAGTACTTC.

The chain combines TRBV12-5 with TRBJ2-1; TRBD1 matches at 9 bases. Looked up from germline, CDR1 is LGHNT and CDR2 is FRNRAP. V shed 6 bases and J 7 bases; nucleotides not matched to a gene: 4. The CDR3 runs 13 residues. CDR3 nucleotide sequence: TGTGCTAGTGGACAGGGGGCGAGAAATGAGCAGTTCTTC. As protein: CASGQGARNEQFF.

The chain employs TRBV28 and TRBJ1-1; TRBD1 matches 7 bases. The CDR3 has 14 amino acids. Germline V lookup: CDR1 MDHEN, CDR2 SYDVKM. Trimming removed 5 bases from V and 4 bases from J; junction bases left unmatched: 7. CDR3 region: CASSQTRDSTEAFF. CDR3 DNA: TGTGCCAGCAGTCAGACCCGGGACAGCACTGAAGCTTTCTTT.

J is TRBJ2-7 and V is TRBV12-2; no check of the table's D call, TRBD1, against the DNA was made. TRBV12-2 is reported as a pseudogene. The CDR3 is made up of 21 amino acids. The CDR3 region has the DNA TGTGCAAGTCGCTTAGCGTCGGGGTTCCGGGTTTTAGGGACAGGGCCCTACGAGCAGTGCTTC. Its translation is CASRLASGFRVLGTGPYEQCF.

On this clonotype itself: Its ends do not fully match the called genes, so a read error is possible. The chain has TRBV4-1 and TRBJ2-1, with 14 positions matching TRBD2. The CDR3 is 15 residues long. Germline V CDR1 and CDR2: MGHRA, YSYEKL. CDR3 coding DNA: TGCGCCAGCAGGCCGACTAGCGGGAGGGCTAATGAGCTGTTCTTC. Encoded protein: CASRPTSGRANELFF.

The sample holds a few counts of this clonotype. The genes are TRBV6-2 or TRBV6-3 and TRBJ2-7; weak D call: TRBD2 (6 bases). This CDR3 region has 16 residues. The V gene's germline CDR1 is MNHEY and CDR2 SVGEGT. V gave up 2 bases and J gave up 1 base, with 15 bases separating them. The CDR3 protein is CASSYQLMAGSYEQYF. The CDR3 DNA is TGTGCCAGCAGTTACCAACTCATGGCGGGGTCCTACGAGCAGTACTTC.

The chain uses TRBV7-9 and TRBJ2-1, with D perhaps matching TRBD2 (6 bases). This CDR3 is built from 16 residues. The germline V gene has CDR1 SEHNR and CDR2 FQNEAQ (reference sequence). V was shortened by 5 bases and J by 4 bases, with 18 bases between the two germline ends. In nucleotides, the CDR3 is TGTGCCAGCAGCCCCCGGGAAGCGGGCCTGTACAATGAGCAGTTCTTC. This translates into CASSPREAGLYNEQFF.

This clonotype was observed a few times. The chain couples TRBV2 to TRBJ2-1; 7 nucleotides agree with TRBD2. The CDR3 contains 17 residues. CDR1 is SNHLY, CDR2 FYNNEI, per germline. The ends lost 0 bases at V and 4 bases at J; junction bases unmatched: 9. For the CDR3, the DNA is TGTGCCAGCAGTGAAGCGCTTCTTTGGCGGGAGTACAATGAGCAGTTCTTC. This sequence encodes CASSEALLWREYNEQFF.

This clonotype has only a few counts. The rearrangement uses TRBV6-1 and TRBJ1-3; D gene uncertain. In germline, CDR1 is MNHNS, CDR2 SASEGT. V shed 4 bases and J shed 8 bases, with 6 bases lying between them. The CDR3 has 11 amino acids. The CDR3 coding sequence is TGTGCCAGCAGTGGGGGTCACACCATATATTTT. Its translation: CASSGGHTIYF.

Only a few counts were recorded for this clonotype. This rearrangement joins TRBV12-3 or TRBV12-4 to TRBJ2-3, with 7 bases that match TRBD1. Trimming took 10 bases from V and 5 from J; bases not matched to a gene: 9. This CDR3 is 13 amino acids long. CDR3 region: CATRGGEVDTQYF. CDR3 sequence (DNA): TGTGCCACAAGAGGGGGCGAAGTAGATACGCAGTATTTT.

The CDR3 nucleotides read TGTGCCAGCAGTCTTGGCCCGTGGGGGTACACCGGGGAGCTGTTTTTT. This encodes CASSLGPWGYTGELFF. This rearrangement joins TRBV12-3 or TRBV12-4 to TRBJ2-2; D could derive from TRBD1 or TRBD2 (5 bases each). This CDR3 comprises 16 residues. V shed 5 bases and J shed 3 bases, with 16 bases lying between them.

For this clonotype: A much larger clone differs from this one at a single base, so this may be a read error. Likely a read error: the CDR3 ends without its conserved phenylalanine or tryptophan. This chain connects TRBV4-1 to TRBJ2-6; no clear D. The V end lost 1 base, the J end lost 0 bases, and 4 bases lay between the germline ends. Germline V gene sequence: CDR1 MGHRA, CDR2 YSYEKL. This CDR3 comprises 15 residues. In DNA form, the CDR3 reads TGCGCCAGCAGCCAAGGTAGCTCTGGGGCCAACGTCCTGACTTAC. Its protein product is CASSQGSSGANVLTY.

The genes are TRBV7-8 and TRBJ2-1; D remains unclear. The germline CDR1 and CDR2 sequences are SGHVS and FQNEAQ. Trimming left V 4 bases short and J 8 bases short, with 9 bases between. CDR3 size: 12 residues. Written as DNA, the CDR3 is TGTGCCAGCAGCTACAGATTTCATGAGCAGTTCTTC. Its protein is CASSYRFHEQFF.

CDR3 nucleotide sequence: TGTGCCAGCAGCCCGGGACTAGCGGGAGGGCCATCCTACGAGCAGTACTTC. Amino acids: CASSPGLAGGPSYEQYF. The chain is built from TRBV7-9 and TRBJ2-7, with 16 bases matching TRBD2. Losses at the gene ends were 5 bases for V and 1 base for J; bases not matched to a gene: 5. Germline lookup yields CDR1 SEHNR and CDR2 FQNEAQ (reference sequence). The CDR3 length is 17 residues.

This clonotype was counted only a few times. The CDR3 protein is CASQGDTQYF. CDR3 nucleotide sequence: TGTGCCAGCCAGGGAGATACGCAGTATTTT. The gene calls are TRBV5-6 and TRBJ2-3; D possibly corresponds to TRBD1 (5 bases). CDR1 is SGHDT, CDR2 YYEEEE, per germline. The V gene lost 7 bases and the J gene lost 5 bases, with 5 bases spanning the gap. This CDR3 is built from 10 residues.

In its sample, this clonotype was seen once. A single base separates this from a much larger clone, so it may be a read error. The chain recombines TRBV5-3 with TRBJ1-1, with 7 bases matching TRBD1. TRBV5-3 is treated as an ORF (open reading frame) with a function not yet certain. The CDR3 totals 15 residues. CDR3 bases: TGTGCCAGCAGCTTACTGGACAGGTGTATTACTGAAGCTTTCTTT. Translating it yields CASSLLDRCITEAFF.

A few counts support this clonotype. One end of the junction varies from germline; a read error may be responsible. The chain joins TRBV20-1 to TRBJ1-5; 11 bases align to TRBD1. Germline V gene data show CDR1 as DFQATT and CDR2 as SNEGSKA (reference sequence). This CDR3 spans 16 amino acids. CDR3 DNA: TGCTGTGCTAGGGGCTGGACAGGGGGCGGATATCAGCCCCAGCATTTT. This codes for CCARGWTGGGYQPQHF.

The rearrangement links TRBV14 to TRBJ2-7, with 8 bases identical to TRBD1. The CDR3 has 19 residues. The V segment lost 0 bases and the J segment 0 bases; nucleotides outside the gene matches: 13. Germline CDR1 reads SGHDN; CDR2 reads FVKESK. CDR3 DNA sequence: TGTGCCAGCAGCCAAGAAAATTCAATACAGGGGGTGAACTCCTACGAGCAGTACTTC. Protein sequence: CASSQENSIQGVNSYEQYF.